These T cell receptor beta chains were read from a single sample in a study of blood T cell repertoires in COVID-19. The repertoire was sequenced with immunoSEQ multiplex PCR; TCRdb's copy has only in-frame clones and lacks some. Of roughly 180,000 clones detected, approximately 86% appear once; the ten largest clones hold 15% to 20%. Specimen: PBMCs or T cells enriched from blood (not recorded which). All receptors derive from a man between 60 and 70 years old who had recovered from COVID-19. Both conserved end residues are part of each CDR3. Each record gives: D gene, J gene, V gene, clone size, CDR3 protein, CDR3 DNA. The D gene is left open where the match is weak. Clone size is shown for a subset of rows, as once, few, many or a class of expanded clone.

D gene: .; J gene: TRBJ2-1; V gene: TRBV9; clone size: .; CDR3 protein: CASSVESGSYNEQFF; CDR3 DNA: TGTGCCAGCAGCGTAGAGAGCGGCTCCTACAATGAGCAGTTCTTC
D gene: .; J gene: TRBJ2-5; V gene: TRBV6-5; clone size: .; CDR3 protein: CASSYATGTLETQYF; CDR3 DNA: TGTGCCAGCAGTTACGCTACCGGGACATTAGAGACCCAGTACTTC
D gene: .; J gene: TRBJ2-5; V gene: TRBV9; clone size: .; CDR3 protein: CASSVGTNQETQYF; CDR3 DNA: TGTGCCAGCAGCGTAGGCACTAACCAAGAGACCCAGTACTTC
D gene: .; J gene: TRBJ1-1; V gene: TRBV7-9; clone size: .; CDR3 protein: CASSLKQNTEAFF; CDR3 DNA: TGTGCCAGCAGCTTAAAACAGAACACTGAAGCTTTCTTT
D gene: TRBD1; J gene: TRBJ2-1; V gene: TRBV10-3; clone size: .; CDR3 protein: CAISGDSSLNEQFF; CDR3 DNA: TGTGCCATCAGTGGGGACAGCTCACTCAATGAGCAGTTCTTC
D gene: TRBD2; J gene: TRBJ2-1; V gene: TRBV5-6; clone size: .; CDR3 protein: CASSYLAGGSYNEQFF; CDR3 DNA: TGTGCCAGCAGCTACTTAGCGGGAGGATCCTACAATGAGCAGTTCTTC
D gene: .; J gene: TRBJ1-6; V gene: TRBV30; clone size: .; CDR3 protein: CAWSVSGPGESPLHF; CDR3 DNA: TGTGCCTGGAGTGTATCGGGGCCAGGGGAATCACCCCTCCACTTT
D gene: .; J gene: TRBJ2-2; V gene: TRBV6-6; clone size: once; CDR3 protein: CASRRTDQSGELFF; CDR3 DNA: TGTGCCAGCAGAAGGACAGATCAAAGCGGGGAGCTGTTTTTT
D gene: TRBD1; J gene: TRBJ2-7; V gene: TRBV6-5; clone size: .; CDR3 protein: CASIQGAVLYEQYF; CDR3 DNA: TGTGCCAGCATCCAGGGGGCGGTCCTCTACGAGCAGTACTTC
D gene: TRBD2; J gene: TRBJ2-1; V gene: TRBV11-3; clone size: .; CDR3 protein: CASSLDYQGGSIEQFF; CDR3 DNA: TGTGCCAGCAGCTTAGATTATCAGGGCGGGAGTATTGAGCAGTTCTTC
D gene: TRBD1; J gene: TRBJ2-2; V gene: TRBV30; clone size: .; CDR3 protein: CASRQGITGELFF; CDR3 DNA: TGTGCCAGCCGACAGGGGATCACCGGGGAGCTGTTTTTT
D gene: TRBD1; J gene: TRBJ2-2; V gene: TRBV7-9; clone size: .; CDR3 protein: CASSSPDRVNTGELFF; CDR3 DNA: TGTGCCAGCAGCTCCCCCGACAGGGTGAACACCGGGGAGCTGTTTTTT
D gene: .; J gene: TRBJ1-2; V gene: TRBV18; clone size: .; CDR3 protein: CASSPRRGQGNGGYTF; CDR3 DNA: TGTGCCAGCTCACCACGAAGGGGCCAGGGTAATGGAGGCTACACCTTC
D gene: .; J gene: TRBJ2-2; V gene: TRBV19; clone size: many; CDR3 protein: CASSVAGTGELFF; CDR3 DNA: TGTGCCAGTTCGGTAGCCGGCACCGGGGAGCTGTTTTTT
D gene: .; J gene: TRBJ1-2; V gene: TRBV7-6; clone size: .; CDR3 protein: CASSPGGEGFGYTF; CDR3 DNA: TGTGCCAGCAGCCCCGGGGGGGAAGGGTTTGGCTACACCTTC
D gene: .; J gene: TRBJ1-4; V gene: TRBV3-1/TRBV3-2; clone size: .; CDR3 protein: CASSQGMGRGKLFF; CDR3 DNA: TGTGCCAGCAGCCAAGGGATGGGGAGAGGAAAACTGTTTTTT
D gene: TRBD1; J gene: TRBJ2-3; V gene: TRBV9; clone size: once; CDR3 protein: CASSFYGTGGPDTQYF; CDR3 DNA: TGTGCCAGCAGTTTTTACGGGACAGGGGGCCCAGATACGCAGTATTTT
D gene: .; J gene: TRBJ1-3; V gene: TRBV2; clone size: .; CDR3 protein: CASSDLGYNSGNTIYF; CDR3 DNA: TGTGCCAGCAGTGATCTGGGCTACAACTCTGGAAACACCATATATTTT
D gene: .; J gene: TRBJ2-3; V gene: TRBV5-5; clone size: .; CDR3 protein: CASSPGFGVDTQYF; CDR3 DNA: TGTGCCAGCAGCCCGGGCTTCGGGGTAGATACGCAGTATTTT
D gene: .; J gene: TRBJ2-2; V gene: TRBV2; clone size: few; CDR3 protein: CASYIPRGPNTGELFF; CDR3 DNA: TGTGCCAGCTATATCCCCAGGGGTCCGAACACCGGGGAGCTGTTTTTT
D gene: TRBD2; J gene: TRBJ2-3; V gene: TRBV5-1; clone size: few; CDR3 protein: CASRTSGNPSTDTQYF; CDR3 DNA: TGCGCCAGCCGGACTAGCGGGAACCCTAGCACAGATACGCAGTATTTT
D gene: TRBD2; J gene: TRBJ2-1; V gene: TRBV29-1; clone size: .; CDR3 protein: CSVEAVAGSYNEQFF; CDR3 DNA: TGCAGCGTTGAAGCGGTAGCGGGATCCTACAATGAGCAGTTCTTC
D gene: .; J gene: TRBJ2-7; V gene: TRBV19; clone size: .; CDR3 protein: CASSIGGQLSYEQYF; CDR3 DNA: TGTGCCAGTAGTATTGGAGGGCAGCTCTCCTACGAGCAGTACTTC
D gene: TRBD1; J gene: TRBJ2-7; V gene: TRBV28; clone size: .; CDR3 protein: CASHYRGRYEQYF; CDR3 DNA: TGTGCCAGCCATTACAGGGGGCGGTACGAGCAGTACTTC
D gene: .; J gene: TRBJ1-5; V gene: TRBV7-8; clone size: .; CDR3 protein: CASSLFESNQPQHF; CDR3 DNA: TGTGCCAGCAGCTTATTCGAGAGCAATCAGCCCCAGCATTTT
D gene: .; J gene: TRBJ1-6; V gene: TRBV7-8; clone size: .; CDR3 protein: CASSPYSSSYNSPLHF; CDR3 DNA: TGTGCCAGCAGCCCCTACTCGAGCTCCTATAATTCACCCCTCCACTTT
D gene: .; J gene: TRBJ2-5; V gene: TRBV11-2; clone size: .; CDR3 protein: CASSLDVAGAPKTQYF; CDR3 DNA: TGTGCCAGCAGCTTAGATGTTGCGGGGGCTCCAAAGACCCAGTACTTC
D gene: .; J gene: TRBJ1-1; V gene: TRBV3-1/TRBV3-2; clone size: .; CDR3 protein: CASSQEQAFLSYTEAFF; CDR3 DNA: TGTGCCAGCAGCCAAGAACAAGCGTTCCTATCCTACACTGAAGCTTTCTTT
D gene: .; J gene: TRBJ2-6; V gene: TRBV7-2; clone size: .; CDR3 protein: CASSLQGWANVLTF; CDR3 DNA: TGTGCCAGCAGCTTACAGGGGTGGGCCAACGTCCTGACTTTC
D gene: .; J gene: TRBJ1-5; V gene: TRBV6-6; clone size: .; CDR3 protein: CASDGDGGGNQPQHF; CDR3 DNA: TGTGCCAGCGATGGAGACGGCGGGGGCAATCAGCCCCAGCATTTT
D gene: TRBD1; J gene: TRBJ2-2; V gene: TRBV19; clone size: .; CDR3 protein: CASSTGQGRDTGELFF; CDR3 DNA: TGTGCCAGTAGTACAGGACAGGGGCGAGACACCGGGGAGCTGTTTTTT
D gene: .; J gene: TRBJ1-4; V gene: TRBV7-9; clone size: .; CDR3 protein: CASSRAGGEKLFF; CDR3 DNA: TGTGCCAGCAGCCGGGCGGGAGGCGAAAAACTGTTTTTT
D gene: TRBD2; J gene: TRBJ2-1; V gene: TRBV19; clone size: .; CDR3 protein: CASIAGGGSYNEQFF; CDR3 DNA: TGTGCCAGTATTGCGGGGGGGGGCTCCTACAATGAGCAGTTCTTC
D gene: .; J gene: TRBJ1-4; V gene: TRBV28; clone size: .; CDR3 protein: CASRQRNEKLFF; CDR3 DNA: TGTGCCAGCAGGCAGAGGAATGAAAAACTGTTTTTT
D gene: TRBD1; J gene: TRBJ1-1; V gene: TRBV7-9; clone size: .; CDR3 protein: CASSFTGAGAEAFF; CDR3 DNA: TGTGCCAGCAGCTTTACAGGGGCAGGAGCTGAAGCTTTCTTT
D gene: .; J gene: TRBJ2-3; V gene: TRBV11-3; clone size: .; CDR3 protein: CASSPTGARAQYF; CDR3 DNA: TGTGCCAGCAGCCCGACTGGGGCAAGGGCGCAGTATTTT
D gene: .; J gene: TRBJ2-5; V gene: TRBV15; clone size: .; CDR3 protein: CATSRALLEGGTQYF; CDR3 DNA: TGTGCCACCAGCAGAGCGCTACTTGAGGGCGGGACCCAGTACTTC
D gene: .; J gene: TRBJ1-2; V gene: TRBV12-3/TRBV12-4; clone size: .; CDR3 protein: CASSSDIYGYTF; CDR3 DNA: TGTGCCAGCAGCTCGGACATCTATGGCTACACCTTC
D gene: .; J gene: TRBJ2-7; V gene: TRBV5-1; clone size: .; CDR3 protein: CASSLIGSGHEQYF; CDR3 DNA: TGCGCCAGCAGCTTGATAGGGTCAGGGCACGAGCAGTACTTC
D gene: .; J gene: TRBJ1-6; V gene: TRBV19; clone size: .; CDR3 protein: CASSISQSPLHF; CDR3 DNA: TGTGCCAGTAGTATTTCACAGTCACCCCTCCACTTT
D gene: TRBD2; J gene: TRBJ2-5; V gene: TRBV7-7; clone size: once; CDR3 protein: CASSSLPTSGGHRETQYF; CDR3 DNA: TGTGCCAGCAGCTCCCTCCCGACTAGCGGGGGCCACCGAGAGACCCAGTACTTC
D gene: .; J gene: TRBJ2-1; V gene: TRBV30; clone size: once; CDR3 protein: CAWSVMANPPYNEQFF; CDR3 DNA: TGTGCCTGGAGTGTAATGGCCAACCCCCCCTACAATGAGCAGTTCTTC
D gene: .; J gene: TRBJ2-1; V gene: TRBV18; clone size: .; CDR3 protein: CASSPTGSNEQFF; CDR3 DNA: TGTGCCAGCTCACCGACGGGAAGCAATGAGCAGTTCTTC
D gene: .; J gene: TRBJ1-6; V gene: TRBV6-5; clone size: .; CDR3 protein: CASNFRGGMSSPLHF; CDR3 DNA: TGTGCCAGCAACTTCCGGGGGGGCATGAGTTCACCCCTCCACTTT
D gene: .; J gene: TRBJ2-1; V gene: TRBV6-1; clone size: few; CDR3 protein: CASSEWETSSHEQFF; CDR3 DNA: TGTGCCAGCAGTGAATGGGAGACCTCTAGCCATGAGCAGTTCTTC
D gene: .; J gene: TRBJ2-2; V gene: TRBV28; clone size: .; CDR3 protein: CASKSWRVNTGELFF; CDR3 DNA: TGTGCCAGCAAGTCTTGGAGGGTGAACACCGGGGAGCTGTTTTTT
D gene: .; J gene: TRBJ1-5; V gene: TRBV28; clone size: .; CDR3 protein: CASSPRGVHNQPQHF; CDR3 DNA: TGTGCCAGCAGTCCCCGCGGGGTTCACAATCAGCCCCAGCATTTT
D gene: TRBD2; J gene: TRBJ2-7; V gene: TRBV5-1; clone size: .; CDR3 protein: CASKSGTSGYEQYF; CDR3 DNA: TGCGCCAGCAAATCCGGGACTAGCGGTTACGAGCAGTACTTC
D gene: .; J gene: TRBJ1-4; V gene: TRBV2; clone size: .; CDR3 protein: CASRGGGEYEKLFF; CDR3 DNA: TGTGCCAGCAGGGGAGGGGGAGAGTACGAAAAACTGTTTTTT
D gene: .; J gene: TRBJ2-3; V gene: TRBV5-1; clone size: once; CDR3 protein: CASSALQAGDTDTQYF; CDR3 DNA: TGCGCCAGCAGCGCTCTCCAAGCAGGGGACACAGATACGCAGTATTTT
D gene: .; J gene: TRBJ2-1; V gene: TRBV15; clone size: .; CDR3 protein: CATSLSGTTPGEQFF; CDR3 DNA: TGTGCCACCAGTCTATCCGGGACAACGCCGGGTGAGCAGTTCTTC
D gene: .; J gene: TRBJ1-5; V gene: TRBV2; clone size: once; CDR3 protein: CASSVIRERGQPQHF; CDR3 DNA: TGTGCCAGCAGTGTTATAAGGGAGCGCGGTCAGCCCCAGCATTTT
D gene: TRBD1; J gene: TRBJ1-5; V gene: TRBV7-9; clone size: .; CDR3 protein: CASSLFTGVNQPQHF; CDR3 DNA: TGTGCCAGCAGCTTATTCACAGGGGTGAATCAGCCCCAGCATTTT
D gene: TRBD2; J gene: TRBJ2-5; V gene: TRBV19; clone size: .; CDR3 protein: CASSSRTSGVGTQYF; CDR3 DNA: TGTGCCAGTAGTAGCCGGACTAGCGGGGTGGGGACCCAGTACTTC
D gene: TRBD1; J gene: TRBJ2-7; V gene: TRBV28; clone size: .; CDR3 protein: CASSLSPEWTGGGYEQYF; CDR3 DNA: TGTGCCAGCAGTTTATCTCCCGAATGGACAGGGGGCGGTTACGAGCAGTACTTC
D gene: .; J gene: TRBJ1-1; V gene: TRBV18; clone size: .; CDR3 protein: CASSPIQGFQTEAFF; CDR3 DNA: TGTGCCAGCTCACCCATCCAGGGTTTCCAGACTGAAGCTTTCTTT
D gene: TRBD1; J gene: TRBJ2-1; V gene: TRBV6-5; clone size: .; CDR3 protein: CASIRDRYNEQFF; CDR3 DNA: TGTGCCAGCATCAGGGACAGATACAATGAGCAGTTCTTC
D gene: .; J gene: TRBJ2-7; V gene: TRBV5-1; clone size: .; CDR3 protein: CASSSLRRDYEQYF; CDR3 DNA: TGCGCCAGCAGCTCGCTACGACGGGACTACGAGCAGTACTTC
D gene: TRBD1; J gene: TRBJ2-7; V gene: TRBV12-3/TRBV12-4; clone size: .; CDR3 protein: CASRRQGAYEQYF; CDR3 DNA: TGTGCCAGCCGACGACAGGGGGCCTACGAGCAGTACTTC
D gene: .; J gene: TRBJ2-1; V gene: TRBV28; clone size: .; CDR3 protein: CASSFRGFHNEQFF; CDR3 DNA: TGTGCCAGCAGTTTTCGAGGGTTCCACAATGAGCAGTTCTTC